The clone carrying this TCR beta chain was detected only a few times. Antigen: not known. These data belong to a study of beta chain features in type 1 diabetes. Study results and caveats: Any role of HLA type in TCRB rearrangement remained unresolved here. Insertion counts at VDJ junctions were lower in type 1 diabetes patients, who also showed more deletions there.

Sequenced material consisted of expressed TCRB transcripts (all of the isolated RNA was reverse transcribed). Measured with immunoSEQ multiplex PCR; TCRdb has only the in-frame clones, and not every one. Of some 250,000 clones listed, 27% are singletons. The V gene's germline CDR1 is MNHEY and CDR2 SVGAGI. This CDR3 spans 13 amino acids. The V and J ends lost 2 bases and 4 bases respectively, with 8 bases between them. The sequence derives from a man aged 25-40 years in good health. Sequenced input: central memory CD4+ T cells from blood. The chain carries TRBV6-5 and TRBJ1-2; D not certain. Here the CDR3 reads CASSYERAYGYTF. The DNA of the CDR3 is TGTGCCAGCAGTTACGAGAGGGCCTATGGCTACACCTTC.